Presented here are 5 T cell receptor beta chains from one specimen sequenced in a study of CD4 T cells in relation to SARS-CoV-2 and coronaviruses. CD4+ T cells from unexposed donors were obtained before the COVID-19 pandemic (2011-2018). Sequencing used immunoSEQ multiplex PCR; TCRdb keeps in-frame clones, though not all of them. Counted here are roughly 57,000 clones, 86% occurring once; the ten biggest clones make up approximately 1.4%. The source material was memory CD4+ T cells from PBMCs. All receptors come from a human donor in good health.

The V and J genes are TRBV12-3 or TRBV12-4 and TRBJ1-6; D gene ambiguous. V lost 1 base and J 7 bases, leaving 5 bases between the germline ends. CDR3 length: 13 amino acids. In nucleotides, the CDR3 is TGTGCCAGCAGTTTAGGGGAGAATTCACCCCTCCACTTT. Protein: CASSLGENSPLHF.

The CDR3 loop is CASSASSLLAKNIQYF. The CDR3 bases are TGTGCCAGCAGCGCCTCCTCCCTCCTAGCCAAAAACATTCAGTACTTC. V is TRBV7-3 and J is TRBJ2-4; D is undetermined. CDR3 length: 16 amino acids. Trimming took 5 bases from V and 0 from J, leaving 14 bases between them. Germline V gives CDR1 SGHTA, CDR2 FQGTGA. The whole variable domain, filled in from reference TRBV7-3 and TRBJ2-4, reads GAGVSQTPSNKVTEKGKYVELRCDPISGHTALYWYRQSLGQGPEFLIYFQGTGAADDSGLPNDRFFAVRPEGSVSTLKIQRTERGDSAVYLCASSASSLLAKNIQYFGAGTRLSVL.

The chain combines TRBV5-5 with TRBJ1-3, with D uncertain. The CDR3 consists of 15 residues. The germline V and J ends were trimmed by 4 bases and 0 bases, with 11 bases remaining between them. In germline, CDR1 is SGHKS, CDR2 YYEKEE (reference sequence). The CDR3: CASSITATSGNTIYF. DNA for the CDR3: TGTGCCAGCAGCATAACAGCTACCTCTGGAAACACCATATATTTT.

The V call is TRBV5-1, the J call TRBJ1-2; a weak D match, TRBD1 (5 bases). Per germline, CDR1 SGHRS and CDR2 YFSETQ. Trimming took 6 bases from V and 4 from J, leaving 13 bases between them. The CDR3 is 13 residues long. DNA for the CDR3: TGCGCCAGCACCGTCGGGGACGGCTATGGCTACACCTTC. Translating gives CASTVGDGYGYTF.

The chain couples TRBV29-1 to TRBJ2-5; the match to TRBD1 covers 7 bases. The V gene end was trimmed by 6 bases and the J gene end by 0 bases; junction bases not matched to a gene: 10. This CDR3 region has 15 residues. The germline V gene encodes CDR1 SQVTM and CDR2 ANQGSEA. As DNA, the CDR3 is TGCAGCGTCTTCGGGACAGTCTATAACCAAGAGACCCAGTACTTC. As protein: CSVFGTVYNQETQYF.